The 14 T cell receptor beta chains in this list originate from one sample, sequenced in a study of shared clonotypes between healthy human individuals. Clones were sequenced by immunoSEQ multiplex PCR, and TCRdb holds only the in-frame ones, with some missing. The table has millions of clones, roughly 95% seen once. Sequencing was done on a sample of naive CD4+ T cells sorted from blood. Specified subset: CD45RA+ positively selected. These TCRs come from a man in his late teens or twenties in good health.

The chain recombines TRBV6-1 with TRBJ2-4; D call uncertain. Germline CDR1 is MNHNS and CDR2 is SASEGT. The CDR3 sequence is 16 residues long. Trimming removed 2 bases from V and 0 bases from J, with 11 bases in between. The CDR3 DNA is TGTGCCAGCAGTGAATCTCCAGTTATAGCCAAAAACATTCAGTACTTC. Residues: CASSESPVIAKNIQYF.

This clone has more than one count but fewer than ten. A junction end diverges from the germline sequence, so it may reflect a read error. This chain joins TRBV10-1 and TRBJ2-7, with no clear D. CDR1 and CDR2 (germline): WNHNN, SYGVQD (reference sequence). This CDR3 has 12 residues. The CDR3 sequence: CASSALGYGQYF. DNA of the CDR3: TGCGCCAGCAGTGCTTTGGGGTACGGGCAGTACTTC.

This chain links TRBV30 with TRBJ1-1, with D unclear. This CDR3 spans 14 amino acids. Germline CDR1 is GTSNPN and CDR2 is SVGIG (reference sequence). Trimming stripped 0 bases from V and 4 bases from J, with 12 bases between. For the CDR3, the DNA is TGTGCCTGGAGTGTACCGGGCAGCGTCACTGAAGCTTTCTTT. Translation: CAWSVPGSVTEAFF.

DNA of the CDR3: TGTGCCAGCAGGCCGGGACAGGGGGCAGATACGCAGTATTTT. This sequence encodes CASRPGQGADTQYF. The rearrangement links TRBV7-2 to TRBJ2-3; TRBD1 matches at 11 bases. Germline trimming cut 6 bases from V and 4 bases from J; bases unmatched to any gene: 3. There are 14 residues in the CDR3. CDR1 and CDR2 from the germline V gene are SGHTA and FQGNSA.

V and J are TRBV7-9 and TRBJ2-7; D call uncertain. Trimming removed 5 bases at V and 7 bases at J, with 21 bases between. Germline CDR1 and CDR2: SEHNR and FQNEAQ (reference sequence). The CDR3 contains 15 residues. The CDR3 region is CASSPSRQALGEQYF. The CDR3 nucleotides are TGTGCCAGCAGCCCCTCGAGGCAGGCCCTAGGGGAGCAGTACTTC.

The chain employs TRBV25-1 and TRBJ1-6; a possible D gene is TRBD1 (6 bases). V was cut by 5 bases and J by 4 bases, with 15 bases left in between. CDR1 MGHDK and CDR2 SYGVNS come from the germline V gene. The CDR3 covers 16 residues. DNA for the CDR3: TGTGCCAGCAGTAATACAGGGTCCGCGTATAATTCACCCCTCCACTTT. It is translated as CASSNTGSAYNSPLHF.

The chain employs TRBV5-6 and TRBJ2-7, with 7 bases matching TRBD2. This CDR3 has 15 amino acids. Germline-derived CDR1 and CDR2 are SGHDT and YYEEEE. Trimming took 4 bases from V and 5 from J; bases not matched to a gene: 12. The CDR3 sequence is CASSPGTMMRDEQYF. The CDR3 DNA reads TGTGCCAGCAGCCCGGGGACTATGATGCGGGACGAGCAGTACTTC. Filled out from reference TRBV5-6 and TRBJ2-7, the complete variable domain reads DAGVTQSPTHLIKTRGQQVTLRCSPKSGHDTVSWYQQALGQGPQFIFQYYEEEERQRGNFPDRFSGHQFPNYSSELNVNALLLGDSALYLCASSPGTMMRDEQYFGPGTRLTVT.

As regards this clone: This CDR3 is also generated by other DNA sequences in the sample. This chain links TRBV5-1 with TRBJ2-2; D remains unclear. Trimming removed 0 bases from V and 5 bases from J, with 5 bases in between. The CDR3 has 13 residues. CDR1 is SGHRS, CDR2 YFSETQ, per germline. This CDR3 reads CASSLDPTGELFF. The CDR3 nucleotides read TGCGCCAGCAGCTTGGATCCGACCGGGGAGCTGTTTTTT.

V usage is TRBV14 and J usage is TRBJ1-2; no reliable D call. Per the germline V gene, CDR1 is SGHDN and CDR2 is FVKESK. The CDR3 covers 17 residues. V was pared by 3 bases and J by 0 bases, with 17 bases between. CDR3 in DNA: TGTGCCAGCAGCCACGGTACTAGGATACCCGCTAACTATGGCTACACCTTC. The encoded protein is CASSHGTRIPANYGYTF.

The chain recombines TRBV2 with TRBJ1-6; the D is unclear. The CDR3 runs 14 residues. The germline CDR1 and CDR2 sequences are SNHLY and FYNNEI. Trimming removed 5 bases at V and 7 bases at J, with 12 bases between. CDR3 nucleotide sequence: TGTGCCAGCAGTTTAGGCCAGCTAAATTCACCCCTCCACTTT. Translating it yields CASSLGQLNSPLHF.

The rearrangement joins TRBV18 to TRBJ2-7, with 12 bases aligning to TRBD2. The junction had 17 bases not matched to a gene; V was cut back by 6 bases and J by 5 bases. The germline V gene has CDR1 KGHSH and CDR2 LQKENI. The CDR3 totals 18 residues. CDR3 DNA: TGTGCCAGCTCCCCCCGTATGACTAGCGGGAGACAGGGTAACGAGCAGTACTTC. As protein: CASSPRMTSGRQGNEQYF.

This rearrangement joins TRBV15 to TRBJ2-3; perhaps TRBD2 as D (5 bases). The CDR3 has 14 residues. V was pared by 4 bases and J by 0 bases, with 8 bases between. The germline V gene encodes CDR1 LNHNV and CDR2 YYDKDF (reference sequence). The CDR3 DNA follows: TGTGCCACCAGCACAAGGACTAGCACAGATACGCAGTATTTT. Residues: CATSTRTSTDTQYF.

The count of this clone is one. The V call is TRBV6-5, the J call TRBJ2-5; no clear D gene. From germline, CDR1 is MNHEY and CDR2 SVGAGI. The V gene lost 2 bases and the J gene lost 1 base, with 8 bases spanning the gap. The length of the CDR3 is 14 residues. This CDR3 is CASSYTNTQETQYF. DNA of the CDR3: TGTGCCAGCAGTTACACTAATACCCAAGAGACCCAGTACTTC.

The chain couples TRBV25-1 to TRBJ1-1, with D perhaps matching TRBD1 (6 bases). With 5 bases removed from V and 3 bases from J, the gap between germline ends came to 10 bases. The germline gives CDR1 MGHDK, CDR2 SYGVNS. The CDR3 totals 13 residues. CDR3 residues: CASSKYRDTEAFF. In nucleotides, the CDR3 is TGTGCCAGCAGTAAGTACAGGGACACTGAAGCTTTCTTT.